These T cell receptor beta chains were read from a single sample in a study of shared clonotypes between healthy human individuals. The repertoire was sequenced with immunoSEQ multiplex PCR; TCRdb's copy has only in-frame clones and lacks some. The table records more than 2 million clones, 95% of them present only once. The sequencing input was naive CD4+ T cells sorted from blood. The receptor set was obtained from a man between 18 and 29 years old in good health. Both conserved end residues are part of each CDR3. Fields, in order: J gene, V gene, D gene, clone size, CDR3 length, CDR3 DNA, CDR3 protein. D genes are given only for firm matches. For some rows the clone size is stated as once, few or many, or as a class when expanded; others skip it.

TRBJ2-1 TRBV9 . . 15 TGTGCCAGCAGCATATGGGAGAGCTCCTACAATGAGCAGTTCTTC CASSIWESSYNEQFF
TRBJ2-2 TRBV19 . . 16 TGTGCCAGTAAGACCCCCGGGACATCTTACACCGGGGAGCTGTTTTTT CASKTPGTSYTGELFF
TRBJ2-7 TRBV7-9 . . 12 TGTGCCAGCAGCCGGGATCACTACGAGCAGTACTTC CASSRDHYEQYF
TRBJ2-1 TRBV30 . . 13 TGTGCCTCCCGGGAGAGGTCCTACAATGAGCAGTTCTTC CASRERSYNEQFF
TRBJ2-4 TRBV7-2 . . 14 TGTGCCAGCAGCTTGGCCTTCGGACAGAACATTCAGTACTTC CASSLAFGQNIQYF
TRBJ2-7 TRBV4-1 . . 17 TGCGCCAGCAGCCAAGTGGGAGACGGAGGAAGGGTTGGCGTACAGTACTTC CASSQVGDGGRVGVQYF
TRBJ2-1 TRBV6-5 . . 15 TGTGCCAGCAGTTACTCAGGGAGTGCTTACAATGAGCAGTTCTTC CASSYSGSAYNEQFF
TRBJ1-2 TRBV7-2 TRBD1 once 15 TGTGCCAGCAGCTCCGGGGACAGGGTCTCTTCTGGCTACACCTTC CASSSGDRVSSGYTF
TRBJ1-6 TRBV6-4 TRBD1 . 15 TGTGCCAGCAGTGACTCGACAGGGATCGGTTCACCCCTCCACTTT CASSDSTGIGSPLHF
TRBJ1-5 TRBV28 TRBD1 . 15 TGTGCCAGCAGTAGGGACAGATTGTTTGATCAGCCCCAGCATTTT CASSRDRLFDQPQHF
TRBJ2-3 TRBV18 . . 14 TGTGCCAGCTCCTCGAATCCTATCTCGGATACGCAGTATTTT CASSSNPISDTQYF
TRBJ2-1 TRBV7-6 TRBD1 . 14 TGTGCCAGCAGCTCCACACAGGGGTCGGGTGAGCAGTTCTTC CASSSTQGSGEQFF
TRBJ1-5 TRBV19 . . 13 TGTGCCAGTAGTGGCAGTAAGAATCAGCCCCAGCATTTT CASSGSKNQPQHF
TRBJ1-1 TRBV6-6 TRBD1 . 14 TGTGCCAGCAGCTCGGGACAGTCGAACACTGAAGCTTTCTTT CASSSGQSNTEAFF
TRBJ2-6 TRBV7-9 . . 16 TGTGCCAGCAGCTTAGATCTGTCCTCTGGGGCCAACGTCCTGACTTTC CASSLDLSSGANVLTF
TRBJ1-2 TRBV7-9 TRBD1 . 17 TGTGCCAGCAGCTCTCCGGGACAGGGGGCATCGGGCTATGGCTACACCTTC CASSSPGQGASGYGYTF
TRBJ1-4 TRBV29-1 . . 13 TGCAGCGTTGGGGGGACGCGTGAAGAAAAACTGTTTTTT CSVGGTREEKLFF
TRBJ1-3 TRBV18 TRBD1 . 18 TGTGCCAGCTCACCGGCCGGGACAGGGAATTTTCCTGGAAACACCATATATTTT CASSPAGTGNFPGNTIYF
TRBJ1-3 TRBV15 TRBD1 . 16 TGTGCCACCAGCCCTAGAGACAGGGATGGAGGAAACACCATATATTTT CATSPRDRDGGNTIYF
TRBJ2-7 TRBV27 . . 15 TGTGCCAGCAGTTTACCCCGGCTAGTAGCCTACGAGCAGTACTTC CASSLPRLVAYEQYF
TRBJ2-4 TRBV2 . . 14 TGTGCCAGCACCCAGTTCGGGCCGCGGAACATTCAGTACTTC CASTQFGPRNIQYF
TRBJ1-1 TRBV25-1 TRBD1 once 13 TGTGCCAGCAGTGATCAAGGACAGGCTGAAGCTTTCTTT CASSDQGQAEAFF
TRBJ1-1 TRBV7-9 . . 16 TGTGCCAGCAGCCAAGCCCTGGGACCGAAAAACACTGAAGCTTTCTTT CASSQALGPKNTEAFF